This TCR beta chain was sequenced in a study of blood T cells in healthy people across ages. Study-wide results and caveats: Unknown CMV status may confound age-related changes in expanded clones.

Per sample, at least 6 micrograms of total RNA were extracted. Regarding this clonotype: Its antigen is still unknown.

A second PCR, run for about 6 to 11 cycles, used a sample-barcoded 5' primer plus a J-beta primer mix. With 12 random nucleotides, a template-switch adaptor tagged each individual cDNA molecule. All samples yielded 2.5 million or more CDR3-containing paired-end reads. TCRdb reprocessed the 5' RACE reads via MiXCR and lists one record per CDR3 protein. This sample has under 2,000,000 distinct CDR3 sequences, with roughly 49% found just once. V gave up 4 bases and J gave up 11 bases; unmatched junction bases: 7. Germline V gene lookup returns CDR1 SGHRS and CDR2 YFSETQ. This CDR3 spans 14 amino acids. The sequence was obtained from a woman between 40 and 50 years old in good health. The chain has TRBV5-1 and TRBJ2-1; 12 nucleotides match TRBD2. Specimen: blood. Here the CDR3 reads CASSLETSGGKQFF. CDR3 DNA sequence: TGCGCCAGCAGCCTCGAGACTAGCGGGGGAAAGCAGTTCTTC.